The rows below give T cell receptor beta chains drawn from one sample of a study of response to subunit inactivated influenza vaccine. TCRdb called the RT-PCR reads again in MiXCR, with one record for every CDR3 protein. The data contain approximately 520,000 distinct CDR3 sequences, about 25% of them seen just once; the ten biggest clones take up around 1.8%. The sample consisted of CD4+ T cells sorted from PBMCs, taken 4 to 6 days after vaccination. The receptors derive from a man aged 45-65 years who received an inactivated influenza vaccine. Both conserved end residues are part of each CDR3. D genes are given only for firm matches. Expanded clones are given a class, and other clones once, few, many or no size at all.

d_call	clone_size	v_call	cdr3_length	j_call	cdr3_aa	cdr3_nt
NA	NA	TRBV29-1	13	TRBJ1-1	CSVRGVLYTEAFF	TGCAGCGTGAGAGGAGTGCTGTACACTGAAGCTTTCTTT
NA	NA	TRBV12-3/TRBV12-4	15	TRBJ1-1	CASSPTGFGGEEAFF	TGTGCCAGCTCTCCCACCGGGTTCGGGGGCGAGGAAGCTTTCTTT
NA	many	TRBV29-1	12	TRBJ2-7	CSVEESSYEQYF	TGCAGCGTTGAAGAAAGCTCCTACGAGCAGTACTTC
NA	few	TRBV20-1	15	TRBJ2-5	CSARVGAGDGKTQYF	TGCAGTGCTAGAGTGGGAGCAGGGGATGGGAAGACCCAGTACTTC
NA	NA	TRBV18	16	TRBJ2-3	CASSPPGLPSTDTQYF	TGTGCCAGCTCACCTCCCGGACTTCCTAGCACAGATACGCAGTATTTT
NA	NA	TRBV20-1	15	TRBJ1-6	CSASPPNSYNSPLYF	TGCAGTGCTAGTCCCCCCAACTCCTATAATTCACCCCTCTACTTT
NA	few	TRBV29-1	13	TRBJ2-5	CSVGLPGAETQYF	TGCAGCGTTGGACTACCAGGGGCAGAGACCCAGTACTTC
TRBD1	few	TRBV5-1	15	TRBJ2-7	CASSFRTGNTYEQYF	TGCGCCAGCAGCTTCCGGACAGGGAATACCTACGAGCAGTACTTC
NA	few	TRBV5-6	16	TRBJ2-7	CASHALSGRNSYEQYF	TGTGCCAGCCACGCCCTCTCGGGGCGTAACTCCTACGAGCAGTACTTC
NA	NA	TRBV3-1	16	TRBJ1-1	CASSQAAATVKTEAFF	TGTGCCAGCAGCCAAGCTGCCGCGACAGTCAAAACTGAAGCTTTCTTT